This T cell receptor beta chain was retrieved from a study of blood T cell repertoires in COVID-19. This CDR3 is built from 14 residues. Germline V gene sequence: CDR1 PRHDT, CDR2 FYEKMQ (reference sequence). V lost 2 bases to trimming and J lost 7 bases; unmatched junction nucleotides: 5. Here immunoSEQ multiplex PCR was the method, and the copy in TCRdb shows in-frame clones only, minus some. Here the sample spans over 200,000 clones, around nine tenths being singletons. Sequenced sample: peripheral blood. The receptor was derived from a woman aged 18 to 35 who had recovered from COVID-19. The V and J genes are TRBV13 and TRBJ2-7; 10 nucleotides line up with TRBD2. Written as DNA, the CDR3 is TGTGCCAGCAGCTTAAGCGGGAGGGCCTCTGAGCAGTACTTC. Translating gives CASSLSGRASEQYF. Complete variable domain (other parts from reference TRBV13 and TRBJ2-7): AAGVIQSPRHLIKEKRETATLKCYPIPRHDTVYWYQQGPGQDPQFLISFYEKMQSDKGSIPDRFSAQQFSDYHSELNMSSLELGDSALYFCASSLSGRASEQYFGPGTRLTVT.